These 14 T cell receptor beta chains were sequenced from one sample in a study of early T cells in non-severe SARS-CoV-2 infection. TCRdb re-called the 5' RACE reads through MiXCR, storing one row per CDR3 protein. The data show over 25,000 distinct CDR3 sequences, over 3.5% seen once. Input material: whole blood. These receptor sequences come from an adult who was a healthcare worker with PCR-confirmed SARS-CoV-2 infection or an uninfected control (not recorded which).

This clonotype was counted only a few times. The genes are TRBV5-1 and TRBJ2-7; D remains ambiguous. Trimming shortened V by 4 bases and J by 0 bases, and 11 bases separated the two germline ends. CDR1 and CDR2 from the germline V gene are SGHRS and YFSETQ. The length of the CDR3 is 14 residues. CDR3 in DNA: TGCGCCAGCAGCCAGGAAAGGAGCTCCTACGAGCAGTACTTC. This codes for CASSQERSSYEQYF.

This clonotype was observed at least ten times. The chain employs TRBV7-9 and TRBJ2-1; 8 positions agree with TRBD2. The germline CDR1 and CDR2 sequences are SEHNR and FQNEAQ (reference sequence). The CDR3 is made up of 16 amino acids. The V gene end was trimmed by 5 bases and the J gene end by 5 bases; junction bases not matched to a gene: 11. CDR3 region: CASSRGRGRTDNEQFF. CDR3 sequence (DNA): TGTGCCAGCAGCCGGGGGCGCGGGAGGACCGACAATGAGCAGTTCTTC.

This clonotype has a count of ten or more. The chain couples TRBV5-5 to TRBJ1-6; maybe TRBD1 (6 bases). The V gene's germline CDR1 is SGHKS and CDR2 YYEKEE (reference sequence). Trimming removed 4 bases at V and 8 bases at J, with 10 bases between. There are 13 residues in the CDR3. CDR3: CASSTAGDSPLHF. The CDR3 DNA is TGTGCCAGCAGCACGGCAGGGGATTCACCCCTCCACTTT. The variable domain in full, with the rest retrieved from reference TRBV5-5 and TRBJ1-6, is DAGVTQSPTHLIKTRGQQVTLRCSPISGHKSVSWYQQVLGQGPQFIFQYYEKEERGRGNFPDRFSARQFPNYSSELNVNALLLGDSALYLCASSTAGDSPLHFGNGTRLTVT.

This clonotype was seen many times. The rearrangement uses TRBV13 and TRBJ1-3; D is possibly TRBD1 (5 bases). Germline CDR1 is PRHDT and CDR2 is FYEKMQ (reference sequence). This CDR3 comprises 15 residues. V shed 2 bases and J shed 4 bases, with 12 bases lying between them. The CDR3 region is CASSLKGLRGNTIYF. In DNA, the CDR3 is TGTGCCAGCAGCTTAAAGGGACTTAGGGGAAACACCATATATTTT.

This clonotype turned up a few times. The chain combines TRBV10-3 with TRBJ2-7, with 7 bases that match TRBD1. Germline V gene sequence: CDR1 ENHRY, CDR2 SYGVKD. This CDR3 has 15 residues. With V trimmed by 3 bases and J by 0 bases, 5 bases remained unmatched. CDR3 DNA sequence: TGTGCCATCAGTGACAGGGGGAAAAACTCCTACGAGCAGTACTTC. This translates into CAISDRGKNSYEQYF.

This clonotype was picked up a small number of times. Here the CDR3 DNA reads TGTGCCAGCAAGTCCGCGGGAGTCTTCCCAGATACGCAGTATTTT. Translation: CASKSAGVFPDTQYF. The chain links TRBV6-2 or TRBV6-3 to TRBJ2-3, with 7 nucleotides matching TRBD2. This CDR3 is 15 amino acids long. Germline CDR1 and CDR2: MNHEY and SVGEGT. Losses at the gene ends were 7 bases for V and 4 bases for J; bases not matched to a gene: 11.

CDR3 nucleotide sequence: TGTGCCAGCAGTTTTGGCGGGGGCTATCAGCCCCAGCATTTT. Residues: CASSFGGGYQPQHF. The gene calls are TRBV12-3 or TRBV12-4 and TRBJ1-5; TRBD1 might be the D (6 bases). Trimming took off 3 bases at V and 5 bases at J, with 11 bases between the two ends. This CDR3 has 14 residues.

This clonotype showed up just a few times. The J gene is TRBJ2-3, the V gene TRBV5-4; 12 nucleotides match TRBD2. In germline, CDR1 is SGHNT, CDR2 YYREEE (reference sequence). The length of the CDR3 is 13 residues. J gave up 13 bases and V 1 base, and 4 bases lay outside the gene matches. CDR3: CASSLTSGGPKYF. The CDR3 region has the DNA TGTGCCAGCAGCTTGACTAGCGGGGGGCCGAAGTATTTT.

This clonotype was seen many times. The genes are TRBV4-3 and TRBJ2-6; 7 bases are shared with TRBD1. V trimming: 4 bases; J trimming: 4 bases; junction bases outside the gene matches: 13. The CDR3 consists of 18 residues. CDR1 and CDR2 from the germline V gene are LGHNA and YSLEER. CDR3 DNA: TGCGCCAGCAGCCGAGGGCCAGGCCAGGGGGACGGGGCCAACGTCCTGACTTTC. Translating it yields CASSRGPGQGDGANVLTF.

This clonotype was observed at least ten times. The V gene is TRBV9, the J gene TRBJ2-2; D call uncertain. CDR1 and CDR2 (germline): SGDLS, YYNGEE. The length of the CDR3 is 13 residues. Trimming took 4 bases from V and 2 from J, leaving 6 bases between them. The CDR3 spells CASSPYNTGELFF. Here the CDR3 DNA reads TGTGCCAGCAGCCCATATAACACCGGGGAGCTGTTTTTT. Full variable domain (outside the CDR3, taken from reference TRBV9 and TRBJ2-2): DSGVTQTPKHLITATGQRVTLRCSPRSGDLSVYWYQQSLDQGLQFLIQYYNGEERAKGNILERFSAQQFPDLHSELNLSSLELGDSALYFCASSPYNTGELFFGEGSRLTVL.

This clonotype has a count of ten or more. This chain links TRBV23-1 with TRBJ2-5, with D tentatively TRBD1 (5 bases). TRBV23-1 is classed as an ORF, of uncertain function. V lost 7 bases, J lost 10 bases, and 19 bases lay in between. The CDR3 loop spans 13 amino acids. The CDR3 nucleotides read TGCGCCAGCACTCCGGACACTCCGAAAGGCCAGTACTTC. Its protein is CASTPDTPKGQYF.

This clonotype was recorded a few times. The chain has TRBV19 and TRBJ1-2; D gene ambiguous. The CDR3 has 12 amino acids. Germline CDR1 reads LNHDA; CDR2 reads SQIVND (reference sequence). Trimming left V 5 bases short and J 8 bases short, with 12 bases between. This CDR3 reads CASSAPQRGYTF. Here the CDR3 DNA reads TGTGCCAGTAGTGCACCCCAGCGCGGCTACACCTTC.

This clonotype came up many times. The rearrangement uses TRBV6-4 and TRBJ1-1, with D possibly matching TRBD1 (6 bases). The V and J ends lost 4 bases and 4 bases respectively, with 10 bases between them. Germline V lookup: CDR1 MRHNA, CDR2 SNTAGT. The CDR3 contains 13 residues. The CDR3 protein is CASSVTGFTEAFF. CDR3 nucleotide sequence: TGTGCCAGCAGTGTTACAGGGTTCACTGAAGCTTTCTTT.

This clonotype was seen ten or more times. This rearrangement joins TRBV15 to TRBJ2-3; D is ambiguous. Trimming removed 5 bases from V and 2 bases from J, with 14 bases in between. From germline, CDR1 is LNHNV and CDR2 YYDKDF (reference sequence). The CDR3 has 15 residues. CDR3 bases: TGTGCCACCAGCCTAACGCTTAAGTCCACAGATACGCAGTATTTT. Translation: CATSLTLKSTDTQYF.